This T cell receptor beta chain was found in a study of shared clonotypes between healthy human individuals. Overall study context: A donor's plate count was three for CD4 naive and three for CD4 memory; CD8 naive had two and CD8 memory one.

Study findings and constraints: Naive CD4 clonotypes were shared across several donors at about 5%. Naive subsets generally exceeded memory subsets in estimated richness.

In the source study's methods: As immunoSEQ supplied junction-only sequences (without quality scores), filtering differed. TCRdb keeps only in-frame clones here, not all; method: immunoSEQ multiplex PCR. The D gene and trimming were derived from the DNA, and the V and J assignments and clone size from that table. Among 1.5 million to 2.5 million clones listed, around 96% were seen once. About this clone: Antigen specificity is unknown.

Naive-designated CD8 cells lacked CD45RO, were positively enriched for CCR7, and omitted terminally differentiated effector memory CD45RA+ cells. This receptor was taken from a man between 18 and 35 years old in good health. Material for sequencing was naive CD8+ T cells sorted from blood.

The CDR3 nucleotides are TGTGCCAGCAGTGGACTTCTCTCCTACGAGCAGTACTTC. Amino acid sequence: CASSGLLSYEQYF. This chain connects TRBV27 to TRBJ2-7; D may be TRBD2 (5 bases). From germline, CDR1 is MNHEY and CDR2 SMNVEV (reference sequence). The CDR3 sequence is 13 residues long. V gave up 5 bases and J gave up 0 bases, with 8 bases separating them.